What follows are 16 T cell receptor beta chains derived from one specimen sequenced in a study of T cell changes during pregnancy in multiple sclerosis. Some clones are missing from TCRdb's copy, which holds only in-frame ones; the method was immunoSEQ multiplex PCR. The table lists under 50,000 clones, 90% of them singletons. The source was peripheral blood, collected in the first trimester of pregnancy. The source is a female donor in good health, enrolled as a control in a pregnancy study.

The V gene is TRBV5-1, the J gene TRBJ2-7; 7 nucleotides agree with TRBD2. Germline V gene lookup returns CDR1 SGHRS and CDR2 YFSETQ. With V trimmed by 1 base and J by 2 bases, 3 bases remained unmatched. This CDR3 has 14 residues. CDR3 nucleotides: TGCGCCAGCAGCTTGACTAGCGATCCCTACGAGCAGTACTTC. It specifies CASSLTSDPYEQYF. Combining the CDR3 with reference TRBV5-1 and TRBJ2-7 gives the whole variable domain KAGVTQTPRYLIKTRGQQVTLSCSPISGHRSVSWYQQTPGQGLQFLFEYFSETQRNKGNFPGRFSGRQFSNSRSEMNVSTLELGDSALYLCASSLTSDPYEQYFGPGTRLTVT.

The rearrangement uses TRBV5-1 and TRBJ2-5; maybe TRBD2 (5 bases). The J call is doubtful: the DNA matches TRBJ2-7 better. The CDR3 has 13 residues. Germline-derived CDR1 and CDR2 are SGHRS and YFSETQ. The CDR3 here is CASSLAGLDEQYF. CDR3 DNA sequence: TGCGCCAGCAGCTTGGCGGGGTTGGACGAGCAGTACTTC.

This rearrangement joins TRBV23-1 to TRBJ1-1; 7 nucleotides agree with TRBD1. TRBV23-1 falls under the ORF class, with uncertain function. V lost 1 base to trimming and J lost 2 bases; unmatched junction nucleotides: 13. This CDR3 has 18 amino acids. DNA of the CDR3: TGCGCCAGCAGTCAATGCCTAGGACAGGCGGGGGGAAACACTGAAGCTTTCTTT. Its protein product is CASSQCLGQAGGNTEAFF.

The chain has TRBV4-2 and TRBJ1-6; the D is unclear. V lost 0 bases and J 0 bases, leaving 15 bases between the germline ends. The CDR3 totals 19 residues. Germline V gives CDR1 LGHNA, CDR2 YNFKEQ. The CDR3 sequence: CASSQEGPGWSSYNSPLHF. CDR3 DNA: TGTGCCAGCAGCCAAGAAGGCCCAGGCTGGTCCTCCTATAATTCACCCCTCCACTTT.

V gene TRBV29-1 combines with J gene TRBJ1-3, with D tentatively TRBD1 (6 bases). This CDR3 comprises 14 residues. The V gene's germline CDR1 is SQVTM and CDR2 ANQGSEA. V lost 3 bases and J lost 0, with 9 bases in between. The CDR3 bases are TGCAGCGTTGATCAGGGGCACTCTGGAAACACCATATATTTT. This gives the protein CSVDQGHSGNTIYF.

The rearrangement links TRBV2 to TRBJ1-6; D gene uncertain. The CDR3 extends over 17 amino acids. Germline V gives CDR1 SNHLY, CDR2 FYNNEI. Trimming shortened V by 7 bases and J by 0 bases, and 16 bases separated the two germline ends. The CDR3 DNA sequence: TGTGCCAGCACCCGAAGTGGCGGAAGCTCCTATAATTCACCCCTCCACTTT. This translates into CASTRSGGSSYNSPLHF.

This chain joins TRBV9 and TRBJ2-1; 9 bases are a match to TRBD2. With V trimmed by 0 bases and J by 7 bases, 2 bases remained unmatched. The germline gives CDR1 SGDLS, CDR2 YYNGEE. This CDR3 comprises 14 residues. The CDR3 loop reads CASSVGTSVNEQFF. The DNA for the CDR3 is TGTGCCAGCAGCGTAGGGACTAGCGTGAATGAGCAGTTCTTC.

The genes are TRBV5-5 and TRBJ1-2, with D uncertain. CDR1 is SGHKS and CDR2 is YYEKEE in the germline V gene (reference sequence). The length of the CDR3 is 13 residues. Trimming took off 1 base at V and 1 base at J, with 5 bases between the two ends. The CDR3 DNA sequence: TGTGCCAGCAGCTTGATCCTTAACTATGGCTACACCTTC. This translates into CASSLILNYGYTF.

This clone is termed medium-sized. V and J are TRBV6-4 and TRBJ2-1, with 11 nucleotides matching TRBD2. The CDR3 covers 15 residues. V gave up 0 bases and J gave up 6 bases; unmatched junction bases: 1. The germline V gene encodes CDR1 MRHNA and CDR2 SNTAGT. The CDR3, as DNA: TGTGCCAGCAGTGACTCTAGCGGGGGGGCCAATGAGCAGTTCTTC. This codes for CASSDSSGGANEQFF.

The count of this clone is one. The V call is TRBV7-8, the J call TRBJ1-3; 9 nucleotides align to TRBD1. Germline lookup yields CDR1 SGHVS and CDR2 FQNEAQ. This CDR3 spans 15 amino acids. The ends lost 5 bases at V and 2 bases at J; junction bases unmatched: 4. The CDR3: CASSTDRGTGNTIYF. The CDR3 region has the DNA TGTGCCAGCAGCACGGACAGGGGAACTGGAAACACCATATATTTT.

The chain recombines TRBV7-6 with TRBJ2-5; 14 positions match TRBD2. Germline trimming cut 5 bases from V and 3 bases from J; bases unmatched to any gene: 5. The germline V gene has CDR1 SGHVS and CDR2 FNYEAQ. This CDR3 has 16 amino acids. The chain's CDR3 is CASSRGLAGAEETQYF. CDR3 in DNA: TGTGCCAGCAGCAGGGGACTAGCGGGAGCTGAAGAGACCCAGTACTTC.

The rearrangement joins TRBV5-1 to TRBJ2-3; 8 bases agree with TRBD2. The length of the CDR3 is 15 residues. The germline gives CDR1 SGHRS, CDR2 YFSETQ. J was trimmed by 9 bases and V by 3 bases; bases with no gene match: 12. CDR3 DNA sequence: TGCGCCAGCAGCTCACACCCCGGGACTAGTTGGACGCAGTATTTT. Protein product: CASSSHPGTSWTQYF. Drawing the rest from reference TRBV5-1 and TRBJ2-3, the complete variable domain is KAGVTQTPRYLIKTRGQQVTLSCSPISGHRSVSWYQQTPGQGLQFLFEYFSETQRNKGNFPGRFSGRQFSNSRSEMNVSTLELGDSALYLCASSSHPGTSWTQYFGPGTRLTVL.

This clone was observed once. V and J are TRBV25-1 and TRBJ2-1, with 7 bases aligning to TRBD2. Trimming at V came to 8 bases and at J to 5 bases, leaving 9 bases not matched to a gene. CDR3 length: 14 amino acids. Germline lookup yields CDR1 MGHDK and CDR2 SYGVNS. The CDR3, as DNA: TGTGCCAGCTCCCGAGCGGGAACACACAATGAGCAGTTCTTC. The encoded protein is CASSRAGTHNEQFF.

V gene TRBV18 combines with J gene TRBJ1-2; D unresolved. Looked up from germline, CDR1 is KGHSH and CDR2 is LQKENI. The CDR3 sequence is 14 residues long. V gave up 2 bases and J gave up 4 bases, with 11 bases separating them. This chain's CDR3 is CASSPSGQSYGYTF. DNA for the CDR3: TGTGCCAGCTCACCAAGTGGGCAGTCCTATGGCTACACCTTC. Complete variable domain (other parts from reference TRBV18 and TRBJ1-2): NAGVMQNPRHLVRRRGQEARLRCSPMKGHSHVYWYRQLPEEGLKFMVYLQKENIIDESGMPKERFSAEFPKEGPSILRIQQVVRGDSAAYFCASSPSGQSYGYTFGSGTRLTVV.

The chain combines TRBV6-5 with TRBJ1-2; 8 bases agree with TRBD1. V was pared by 7 bases and J by 8 bases, with 12 bases of the junction left unmatched. This CDR3 is built from 14 residues. The germline V gene has CDR1 MNHEY and CDR2 SVGAGI. CDR3 nucleotide sequence: TGTGCCAGCACCGGGACAGGTCCAACGTGGGGCTACACCTTC. Amino acid sequence: CASTGTGPTWGYTF.

The V call is TRBV5-1, the J call TRBJ2-7; TRBD2 might be the D (5 bases). Germline assignment: CDR1 SGHRS and CDR2 YFSETQ. V gave up 6 bases and J gave up 2 bases, with 9 bases separating them. This CDR3 has 12 amino acids. In DNA form, the CDR3 reads TGCGCCAGCACCGACGGGGCCTACGAGCAGTACTTC. This encodes CASTDGAYEQYF.